This record looks at one T cell receptor beta chain sequence and its context. Its antigen is currently unknown. Since a much larger clone is just one base distant, this may be a read error. Germline values: CDR1 MNHNS, CDR2 SASEGT. This CDR3 contains 15 residues. J gave up 0 bases and V 6 bases, and 4 bases lay outside the gene matches. This sample was taken from a study of identical twins. TCRdb analysed the 5' RACE reads with MiXCR anew, one entry per CDR3 protein. The sample includes 1.5 million to 2 million distinct CDR3 sequences, under 35% seen only once; the top ten take approximately 0.25%. General study points: Insertions were fewer in abundant cord blood beta clonotypes, whereas memory repertoires showed none of this pattern.

Sequencing used cord blood. The receptor's source is a newborn girl in good health. The chain has TRBV6-1 and TRBJ2-7; 11 nucleotides agree with TRBD1. The CDR3 DNA reads as TGTGCCAGCAGGAAAGGGACAGGGGGCTCCTACGAGCAGTACTTC. Protein: CASRKGTGGSYEQYF.